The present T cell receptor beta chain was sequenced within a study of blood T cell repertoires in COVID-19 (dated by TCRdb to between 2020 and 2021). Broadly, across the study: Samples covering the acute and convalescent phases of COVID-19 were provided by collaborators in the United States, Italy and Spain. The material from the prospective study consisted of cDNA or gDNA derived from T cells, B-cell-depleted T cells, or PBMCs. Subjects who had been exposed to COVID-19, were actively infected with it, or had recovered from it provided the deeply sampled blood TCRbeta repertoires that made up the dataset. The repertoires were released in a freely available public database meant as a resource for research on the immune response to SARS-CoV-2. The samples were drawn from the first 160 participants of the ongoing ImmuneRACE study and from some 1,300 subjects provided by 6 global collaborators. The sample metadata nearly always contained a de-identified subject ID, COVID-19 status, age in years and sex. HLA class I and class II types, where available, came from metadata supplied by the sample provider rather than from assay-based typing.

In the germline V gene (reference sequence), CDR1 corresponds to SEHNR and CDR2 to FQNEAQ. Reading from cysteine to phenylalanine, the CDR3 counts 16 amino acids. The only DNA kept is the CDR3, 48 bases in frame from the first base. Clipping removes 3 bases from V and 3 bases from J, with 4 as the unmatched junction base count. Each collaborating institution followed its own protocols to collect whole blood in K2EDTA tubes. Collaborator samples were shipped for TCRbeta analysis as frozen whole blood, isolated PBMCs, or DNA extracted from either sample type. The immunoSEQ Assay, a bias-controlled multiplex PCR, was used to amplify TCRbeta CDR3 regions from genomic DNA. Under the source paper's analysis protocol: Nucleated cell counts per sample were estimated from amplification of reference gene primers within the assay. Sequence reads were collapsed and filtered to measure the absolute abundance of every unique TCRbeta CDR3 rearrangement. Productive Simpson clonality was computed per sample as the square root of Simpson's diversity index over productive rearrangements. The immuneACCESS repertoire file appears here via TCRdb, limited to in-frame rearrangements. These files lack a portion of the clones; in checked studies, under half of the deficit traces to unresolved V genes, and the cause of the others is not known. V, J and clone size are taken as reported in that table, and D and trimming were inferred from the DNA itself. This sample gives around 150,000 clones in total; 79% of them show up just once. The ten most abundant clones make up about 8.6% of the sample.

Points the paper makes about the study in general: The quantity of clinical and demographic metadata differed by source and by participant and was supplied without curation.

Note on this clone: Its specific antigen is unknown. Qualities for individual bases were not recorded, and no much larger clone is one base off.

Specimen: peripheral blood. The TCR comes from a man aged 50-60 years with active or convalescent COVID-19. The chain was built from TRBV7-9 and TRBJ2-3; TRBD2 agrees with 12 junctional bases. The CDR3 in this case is CASSLGTSGLTDTQYF. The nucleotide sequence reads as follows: TGTGCCAGCAGCTTGGGGACTAGCGGGCTTACAGATACGCAGTATTTT.